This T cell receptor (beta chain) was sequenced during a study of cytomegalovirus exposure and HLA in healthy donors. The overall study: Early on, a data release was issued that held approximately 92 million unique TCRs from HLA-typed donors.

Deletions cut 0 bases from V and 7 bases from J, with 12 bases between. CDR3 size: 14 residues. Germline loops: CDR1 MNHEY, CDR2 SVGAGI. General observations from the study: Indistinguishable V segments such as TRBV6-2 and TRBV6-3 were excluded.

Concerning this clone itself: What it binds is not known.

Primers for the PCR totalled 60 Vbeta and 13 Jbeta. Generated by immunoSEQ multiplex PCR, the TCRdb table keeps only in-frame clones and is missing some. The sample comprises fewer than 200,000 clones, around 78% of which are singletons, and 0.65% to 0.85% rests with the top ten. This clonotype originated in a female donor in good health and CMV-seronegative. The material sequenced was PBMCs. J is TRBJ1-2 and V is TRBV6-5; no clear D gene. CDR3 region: CASSYSIPILGYTF. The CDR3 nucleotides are TGTGCCAGCAGTTACTCGATCCCTATTCTTGGCTACACCTTC.